This TCR beta chain was sequenced in a study of molecular identifiers for immune sequencing clone quantification. This clonotype was seen repeatedly, ten times or more. TCRdb recomputed calls from the PCR reads with MiXCR, one row per CDR3 protein. Of around 480,000 distinct CDR3 sequences in the sample, 20% to 25% are singletons; the top ten hold roughly 0.81%. The CDR3 has 14 residues. With 3 bases clipped from V and 0 bases from J, the junction kept 2 bases outside the gene matches. This sequence was found in a human donor in good health. Some libraries in this study had Jurkat cell RNA spiked in. The chain combines TRBV12-3 or TRBV12-4 with TRBJ2-7; 7 positions match TRBD1. The sample consisted of naive CD8+ T cells from blood, with Jurkat cell RNA spiked in. Described subset: FACS-sorted CD8+CD4-CCR7+CD45RA+ naive T cells. The CDR3 region is CASSLDRNSYEQYF. CDR3 bases: TGTGCCAGCAGTTTGGACAGGAACTCCTACGAGCAGTACTTC.